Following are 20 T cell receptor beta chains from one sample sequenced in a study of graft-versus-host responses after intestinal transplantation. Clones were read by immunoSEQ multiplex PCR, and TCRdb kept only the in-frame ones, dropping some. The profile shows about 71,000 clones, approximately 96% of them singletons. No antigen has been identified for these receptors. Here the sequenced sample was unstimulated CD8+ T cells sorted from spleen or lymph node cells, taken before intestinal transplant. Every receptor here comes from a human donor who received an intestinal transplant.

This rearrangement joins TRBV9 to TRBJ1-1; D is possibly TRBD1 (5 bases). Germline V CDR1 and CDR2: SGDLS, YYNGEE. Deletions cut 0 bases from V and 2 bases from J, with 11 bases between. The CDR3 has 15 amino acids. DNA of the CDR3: TGTGCCAGCAGCGTAGTTCGGGGCACCAACACTGAAGCTTTCTTT. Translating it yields CASSVVRGTNTEAFF.

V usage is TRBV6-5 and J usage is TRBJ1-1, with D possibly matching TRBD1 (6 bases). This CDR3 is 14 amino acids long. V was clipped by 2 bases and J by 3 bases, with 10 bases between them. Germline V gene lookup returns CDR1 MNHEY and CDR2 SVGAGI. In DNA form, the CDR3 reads TGTGCCAGCAGTTACGAGGGGGTGGACACTGAAGCTTTCTTT. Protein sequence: CASSYEGVDTEAFF.

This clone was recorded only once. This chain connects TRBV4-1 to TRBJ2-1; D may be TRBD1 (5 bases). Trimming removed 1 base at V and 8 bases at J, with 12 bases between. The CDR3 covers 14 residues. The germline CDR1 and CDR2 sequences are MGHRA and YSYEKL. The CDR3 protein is CASSQVAGQDEQFF. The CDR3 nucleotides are TGCGCCAGCAGCCAAGTGGCAGGGCAGGATGAGCAGTTCTTC.

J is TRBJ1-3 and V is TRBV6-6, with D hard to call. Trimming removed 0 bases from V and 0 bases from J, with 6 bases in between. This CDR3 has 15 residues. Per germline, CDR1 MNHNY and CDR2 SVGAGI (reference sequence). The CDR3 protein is CASSYSVASGNTIYF. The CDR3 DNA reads TGTGCCAGCAGTTACTCAGTGGCCTCTGGAAACACCATATATTTT.

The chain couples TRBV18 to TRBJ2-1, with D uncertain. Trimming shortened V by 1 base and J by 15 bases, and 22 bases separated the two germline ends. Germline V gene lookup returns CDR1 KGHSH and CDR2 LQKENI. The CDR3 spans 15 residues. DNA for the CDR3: TGTGCCAGCTCACCACTTAAGCCTGGAGCCTTTGGTGGGTTCTTC. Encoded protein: CASSPLKPGAFGGFF.

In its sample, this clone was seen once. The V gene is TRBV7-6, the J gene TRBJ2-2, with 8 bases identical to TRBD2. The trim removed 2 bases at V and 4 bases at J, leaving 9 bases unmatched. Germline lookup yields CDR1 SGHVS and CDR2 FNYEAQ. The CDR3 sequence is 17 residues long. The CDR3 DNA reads TGTGCCAGCAGCTTAACCCACAGCGGGAGTGCCACCGGGGAGCTGTTTTTT. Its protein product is CASSLTHSGSATGELFF.

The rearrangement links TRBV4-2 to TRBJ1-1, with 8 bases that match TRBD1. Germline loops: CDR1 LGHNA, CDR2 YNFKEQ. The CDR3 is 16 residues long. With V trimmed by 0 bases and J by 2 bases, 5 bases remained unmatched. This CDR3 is CASSQDPGGLNTEAFF. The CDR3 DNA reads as TGTGCCAGCAGCCAAGATCCAGGGGGCCTAAACACTGAAGCTTTCTTT.

The CDR3 DNA reads as TGTGCCAGCAGCTTAGAGCCCGGACTAGCGGGAGTCAATGAGCAGTTCTTC. This codes for CASSLEPGLAGVNEQFF. V and J are TRBV7-9 and TRBJ2-1; 13 nucleotides match TRBD2. Trimming at V came to 1 base and at J to 6 bases, leaving 6 bases not matched to a gene. The CDR3 runs 17 residues. The germline CDR1 and CDR2 sequences are SEHNR and FQNEAQ (reference sequence). Full variable domain (outside the CDR3, taken from reference TRBV7-9 and TRBJ2-1): DTGVSQNPRHKITKRGQNVTFRCDPISEHNRLYWYRQTLGQGPEFLTYFQNEAQLEKSRLLSDRFSAERPKGSFSTLEIQRTEQGDSAMYLCASSLEPGLAGVNEQFFGPGTRLTVL.

CDR3 sequence (DNA): TGCGCCAGCAGCCAAGGGACACCGGGACTAGCGGCCTACGAGCAGTACTTC. This gives the protein CASSQGTPGLAAYEQYF. V usage is TRBV4-1 and J usage is TRBJ2-7, with TRBD2 identical over 11 bases. This CDR3 contains 17 residues. Unmatched junction bases numbered 7, after V lost 1 base and J lost 2 bases. Germline CDR1 MGHRA, CDR2 YSYEKL.

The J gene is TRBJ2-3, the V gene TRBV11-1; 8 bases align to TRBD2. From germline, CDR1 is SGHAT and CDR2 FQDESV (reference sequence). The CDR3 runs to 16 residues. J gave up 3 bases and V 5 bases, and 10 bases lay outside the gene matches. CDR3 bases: TGTGCCAGCAGCCCCGAGGTCGTAGCGGGAACAGATACGCAGTATTTT. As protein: CASSPEVVAGTDTQYF.

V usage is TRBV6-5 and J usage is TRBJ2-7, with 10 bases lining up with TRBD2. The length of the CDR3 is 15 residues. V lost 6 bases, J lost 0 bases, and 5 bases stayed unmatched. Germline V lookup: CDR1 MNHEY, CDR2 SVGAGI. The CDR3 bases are TGTGCCAGCAGCCCTAGCGGGAGAAGCTCCTACGAGCAGTACTTC. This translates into CASSPSGRSSYEQYF.

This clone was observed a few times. DNA of the CDR3: TGTGCTAGTGGTTTGGCGAACAACAATGAGCAGTTCTTC. Translating gives CASGLANNNEQFF. The chain links TRBV12-5 to TRBJ2-1; D gene uncertain. Trimming pared 1 base from V and 5 bases from J, leaving 6 bases between. CDR3 length: 13 amino acids. In germline, CDR1 is LGHNT, CDR2 FRNRAP.

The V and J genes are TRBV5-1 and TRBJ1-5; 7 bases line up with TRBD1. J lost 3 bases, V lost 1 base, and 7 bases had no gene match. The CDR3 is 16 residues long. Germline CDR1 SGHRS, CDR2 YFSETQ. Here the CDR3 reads CASSLNPGGYNQPQHF. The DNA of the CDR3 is TGCGCCAGCAGCTTGAATCCAGGGGGGTACAATCAGCCCCAGCATTTT.

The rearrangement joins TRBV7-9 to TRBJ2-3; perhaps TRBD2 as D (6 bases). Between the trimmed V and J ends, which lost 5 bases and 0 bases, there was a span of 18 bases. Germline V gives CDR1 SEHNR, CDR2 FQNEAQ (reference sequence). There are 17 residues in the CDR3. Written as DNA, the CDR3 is TGTGCCAGCAGCGTACGAGACTGGGGGGATAGCACAGATACGCAGTATTTT. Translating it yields CASSVRDWGDSTDTQYF. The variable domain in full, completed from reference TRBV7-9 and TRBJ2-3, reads DTGVSQNPRHKITKRGQNVTFRCDPISEHNRLYWYRQTLGQGPEFLTYFQNEAQLEKSRLLSDRFSAERPKGSFSTLEIQRTEQGDSAMYLCASSVRDWGDSTDTQYFGPGTRLTVL.

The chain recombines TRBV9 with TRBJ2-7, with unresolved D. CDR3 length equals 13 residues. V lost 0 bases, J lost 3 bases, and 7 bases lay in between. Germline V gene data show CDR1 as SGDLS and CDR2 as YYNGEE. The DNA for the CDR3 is TGTGCCAGCAGCGTAGCTCCTAGCTACGAGCAGTACTTC. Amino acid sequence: CASSVAPSYEQYF.

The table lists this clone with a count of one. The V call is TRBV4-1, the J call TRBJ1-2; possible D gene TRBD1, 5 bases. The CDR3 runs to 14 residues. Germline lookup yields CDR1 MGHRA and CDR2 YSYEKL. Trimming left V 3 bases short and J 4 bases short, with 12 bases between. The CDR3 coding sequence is TGCGCCAGCAGCCAGGGACGGCGGTTCTATGGCTACACCTTC. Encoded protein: CASSQGRRFYGYTF.

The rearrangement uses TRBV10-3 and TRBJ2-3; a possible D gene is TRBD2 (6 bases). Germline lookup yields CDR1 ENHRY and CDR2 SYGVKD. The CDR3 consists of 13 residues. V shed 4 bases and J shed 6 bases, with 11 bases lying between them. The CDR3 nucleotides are TGTGCCATCAGTGGGGACTTGTTGGATACGCAGTATTTT. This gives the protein CAISGDLLDTQYF.

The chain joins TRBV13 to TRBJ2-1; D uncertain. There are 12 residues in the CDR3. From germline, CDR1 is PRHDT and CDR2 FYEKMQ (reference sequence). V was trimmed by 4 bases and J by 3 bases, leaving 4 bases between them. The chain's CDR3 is CASSSHYNEQFF. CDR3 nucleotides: TGTGCCAGCAGCTCCCACTACAATGAGCAGTTCTTC.

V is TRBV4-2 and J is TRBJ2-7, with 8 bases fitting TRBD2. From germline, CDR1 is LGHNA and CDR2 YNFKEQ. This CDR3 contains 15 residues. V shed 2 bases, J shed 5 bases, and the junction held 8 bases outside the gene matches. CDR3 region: CASSQYYGRADEQYF. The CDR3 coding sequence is TGTGCCAGCAGCCAATATTACGGGAGGGCCGACGAGCAGTACTTC.

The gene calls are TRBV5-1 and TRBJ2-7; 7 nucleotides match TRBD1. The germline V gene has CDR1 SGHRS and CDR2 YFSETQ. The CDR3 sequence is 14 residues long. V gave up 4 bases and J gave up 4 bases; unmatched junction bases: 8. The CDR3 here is CASSPGQIGYEQYF. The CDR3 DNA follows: TGCGCCAGCAGCCCGGGACAGATTGGGTACGAGCAGTACTTC.